This passage covers 16 T cell receptor beta chains from one sample sequenced in a study of neurological immune-mediated disorders. TCRdb fed the 5' RACE reads into MiXCR, producing one record per CDR3 protein. Of 25,000 to 35,000 distinct CDR3 sequences in the sample, around 17% were seen once. Time point defined: technical triplicate 3. Source material: CD4+ T cells from blood. These receptors were collected from a female donor with HTLV-1-associated myelopathy (HAM/TSP).

This chain joins TRBV12-3 or TRBV12-4 and TRBJ2-1, with a tentative D call TRBD2 (7 bases). This CDR3 has 12 residues. Trimming cost V 8 bases and J 8 bases, with 13 bases left between them. The CDR3 DNA reads as TGTGCCAGCGGGGGGGCCGTTTATGAGCAGTTCTTC. The encoded protein is CASGGAVYEQFF.

This clonotype was observed many times. The rearrangement joins TRBV28 to TRBJ2-7; weak D call: TRBD2 (5 bases). CDR3 length: 13 residues. Germline V CDR1 and CDR2: MDHEN, SYDVKM. The V end was cut by 6 bases, the J end by 7 bases, with 16 bases between. This CDR3 is CASRSTGSGEQYF. The CDR3 DNA follows: TGTGCCAGCAGGTCTACTGGTTCGGGGGAGCAGTACTTC.

This clonotype was detected ten times or more. This chain joins TRBV27 and TRBJ1-5, with 9 bases matching TRBD1. The length of the CDR3 is 16 residues. The germline V gene has CDR1 MNHEY and CDR2 SMNVEV (reference sequence). Trimming cost V 4 bases and J 1 base; bases outside gene matches: 5. Here the CDR3 reads CASSSTGGGSNQPQHF. Written as DNA, the CDR3 is TGTGCCAGCAGTTCGACAGGGGGGGGGAGCAATCAGCCCCAGCATTTT.

This clonotype was counted many times. The chain couples TRBV7-2 to TRBJ2-1, with D possibly TRBD2 on 6 matching bases. The CDR3 covers 18 residues. Germline CDR1 and CDR2: SGHTA and FQGNSA. V was clipped by 3 bases and J by 1 base, with 19 bases between them. The CDR3 coding sequence is TGTGCCAGCAGCTTTCGTAGTTCCGGGGGAATTTCCTACAATGAGCAGTTCTTC. Translation: CASSFRSSGGISYNEQFF.

This clonotype was detected many times. This rearrangement joins TRBV20-1 to TRBJ1-2; the D is unclear. Per the germline V gene, CDR1 is DFQATT and CDR2 is SNEGSKA (reference sequence). This CDR3 is built from 12 residues. V dropped 3 bases and J dropped 7 bases, with 12 bases sitting between them. This chain's CDR3 is CSARISAFGYTF. CDR3 DNA sequence: TGCAGTGCTAGGATCTCGGCTTTTGGCTACACCTTC.

This clonotype was observed at least ten times. The chain employs TRBV5-1 and TRBJ2-3; 11 bases match TRBD1. CDR1 and CDR2 from the germline V gene are SGHRS and YFSETQ. The CDR3 runs to 14 residues. The J segment lost 6 bases and the V segment lost 4 bases, leaving 4 bases of the junction unmatched. The CDR3 DNA follows: TGCGCCAGCAGCGAGGACAGGGGGCCCGATACGCAGTATTTT. Protein: CASSEDRGPDTQYF.

This clonotype was counted ten times or more. The chain recombines TRBV7-9 with TRBJ2-7, with D perhaps matching TRBD1 or TRBD2 (5 bases each). Germline V CDR1 and CDR2: SEHNR, FQNEAQ (reference sequence). The CDR3 loop spans 15 amino acids. Trimming left V 4 bases short and J 7 bases short, with 20 bases between. This chain's CDR3 is CASSSPGPGRGEQYF. The CDR3 region has the DNA TGTGCCAGCAGCTCACCGGGACCTGGGCGTGGGGAGCAGTACTTC.

This clonotype was counted many times. This chain connects TRBV7-8 to TRBJ2-1; 12 nucleotides align to TRBD2. Trimming removed 10 bases from V and 0 bases from J; junction bases left unmatched: 10. Looked up from germline, CDR1 is SGHVS and CDR2 is FQNEAQ. The CDR3 consists of 17 residues. CDR3: CATKSSGRANSYNEQFF. The CDR3 DNA sequence: TGTGCCACCAAGTCTAGCGGGAGGGCTAACTCCTACAATGAGCAGTTCTTC.

This clonotype was picked up many times. V is TRBV10-3 and J is TRBJ1-3, with 9 bases fitting TRBD1. The CDR3 is made up of 18 amino acids. J was trimmed by 1 base and V by 4 bases; bases with no gene match: 11. Germline V lookup: CDR1 ENHRY, CDR2 SYGVKD. The CDR3 sequence: CAISAGTGSNFSGNTIYF. As DNA, the CDR3 is TGTGCCATCAGTGCCGGGACAGGGTCGAACTTTTCTGGAAACACCATATATTTT.

This clonotype occurred many times. The gene calls are TRBV5-1 and TRBJ2-3; the D gene is possibly TRBD1 (6 bases). With 2 bases removed from V and 1 base from J, the gap between germline ends came to 11 bases. Germline values: CDR1 SGHRS, CDR2 YFSETQ. There are 15 residues in the CDR3. The DNA of the CDR3 is TGCGCCAGCAGCTTACAGGGTGGGGGCACAGATACGCAGTATTTT. Translating gives CASSLQGGGTDTQYF.

This clonotype was detected ten times or more. The chain couples TRBV5-1 to TRBJ1-2, with D possibly being TRBD1 (6 bases). Trimming took 5 bases from V and 8 from J, leaving 19 bases between them. There are 14 residues in the CDR3. Per germline, CDR1 SGHRS and CDR2 YFSETQ. CDR3 protein: CASRPKAGAHGYTF. The CDR3 DNA is TGCGCCAGCAGACCCAAGGCGGGGGCGCACGGCTACACCTTC.

This clonotype was counted many times. This sequence joins TRBV29-1 and TRBJ1-5; the match to TRBD1 covers 7 bases. In germline, CDR1 is SQVTM, CDR2 ANQGSEA. Trimming cost V 6 bases and J 3 bases; bases outside gene matches: 5. There are 13 residues in the CDR3. This CDR3 is CSVVQGHNQPQHF. CDR3 in DNA: TGCAGCGTAGTACAGGGGCACAATCAGCCCCAGCATTTT.

This clonotype appeared many times. The chain couples TRBV4-3 to TRBJ2-7; the D is unclear. The length of the CDR3 is 14 residues. Germline V gene lookup returns CDR1 LGHNA and CDR2 YSLEER. Deletions cut 4 bases from V and 3 bases from J, with 13 bases between. CDR3 DNA: TGCGCCAGCAGCCCCACCCTGGTAAGCTACGAGCAGTACTTC. Its translation is CASSPTLVSYEQYF.

This clonotype has at least ten counts. This chain uses TRBV29-1 with TRBJ2-7; the match to TRBD1 covers 9 bases. The V segment lost 3 bases and the J segment 6 bases; nucleotides outside the gene matches: 6. CDR3 length equals 13 residues. Germline lookup yields CDR1 SQVTM and CDR2 ANQGSEA. This CDR3 is CSVEGQGFVEQYF. As DNA, the CDR3 is TGCAGCGTTGAGGGACAGGGATTTGTCGAGCAGTACTTC.

This clonotype has at least ten counts. The rearrangement joins TRBV20-1 to TRBJ2-7, with 10 bases identical to TRBD2. CDR1 is DFQATT, CDR2 SNEGSKA, per germline (reference sequence). The CDR3 length is 15 residues. After removal of 4 bases from V and 0 bases from J, the junction contained 6 bases not matched to a gene. CDR3 sequence (DNA): TGCAGTGCTATCCAAGCGGGGGGGAGCTCCTACGAGCAGTACTTC. Translating gives CSAIQAGGSSYEQYF.

This clonotype occurred many times. The gene calls are TRBV20-1 and TRBJ2-1; D is ambiguous. The CDR3 covers 13 residues. Germline CDR1 is DFQATT and CDR2 is SNEGSKA (reference sequence). Trimming took 5 bases from V and 5 from J, leaving 13 bases between them. The CDR3 here is CSASSPANNEQFF. CDR3 in DNA: TGCAGTGCTTCCTCGCCGGCCAACAATGAGCAGTTCTTC.